This T cell receptor (beta chain) was sequenced for a study of cytomegalovirus exposure and HLA in healthy donors. In the PCR, 60 Vbeta and 13 Jbeta primers were used. Some clones are missing from TCRdb's copy, which holds only in-frame ones; the method was immunoSEQ multiplex PCR. This sample carries about 180,000 clones, around 80% of them seen once, and the ten largest clones take around 1.4%. Germline V lookup: CDR1 KGHSH, CDR2 LQKENI. This CDR3 is 14 amino acids long. V gave up 0 bases and J gave up 2 bases, with 8 bases separating them. The receptor's source is a girl aged 10 to 17 in good health and CMV-seropositive. The genes are TRBV18 and TRBJ2-7, with D maybe TRBD1 (5 bases). Material for sequencing was PBMCs. CDR3 nucleotide sequence: TGTGCCAGCTCACCACCGGCCAGGGCCTACGAGCAGTACTTC. Protein product: CASSPPARAYEQYF.